These 31 T cell receptor beta chains were all obtained from the same sample, sequenced in a study of radiotherapy plus CTLA-4 blockade in lung cancer. The method was immunoSEQ multiplex PCR; TCRdb's version includes in-frame clones alone and lacks a portion of them. The sample consists of 12,000 to 15,000 clones, around 70% of them appearing once. The material sequenced was peripheral blood, taken from a patient treated with radiotherapy plus ipilimumab. Receptors were obtained from a human donor with non-small cell lung cancer whose response to radiotherapy plus ipilimumab could not be evaluated.

J is TRBJ2-1 and V is TRBV5-1; TRBD1 matches at 7 bases. Germline loops: CDR1 SGHRS, CDR2 YFSETQ. This CDR3 is built from 15 residues. With 1 base clipped from V and 6 bases from J, the junction kept 7 bases outside the gene matches. The CDR3 nucleotides are TGCGCCAGCAGCTTGATGTCGGGACAGAGCAATGAGCAGTTCTTC. Protein: CASSLMSGQSNEQFF.

The sample holds a few counts of this clone. This sequence joins TRBV30 and TRBJ1-6, with 9 bases fitting TRBD1. The germline V gene has CDR1 GTSNPN and CDR2 SVGIG (reference sequence). V lost 2 bases to trimming and J lost 9 bases; unmatched junction nucleotides: 8. The CDR3 has 15 residues. CDR3 DNA sequence: TGTGCCTGGAGTCCCCTGACAGGGGGGGGTTCACCCCTCCACTTT. Amino acid sequence: CAWSPLTGGGSPLHF. The complete variable domain, with remaining parts taken from reference TRBV30 and TRBJ1-6, reads SQTIHQWPATLVQPVGSPLSLECTVEGTSNPNLYWYRQAAGRGLQLLFYSVGIGQISSEVPQNLSASRPQDRQFILSSKKLLLSDSGFYLCAWSPLTGGGSPLHFGNGTRLTVT.

The chain combines TRBV4-3 with TRBJ2-1; 8 bases map to TRBD2. Trimming at V came to 0 bases and at J to 9 bases, leaving 13 bases not matched to a gene. The CDR3 consists of 17 residues. The germline CDR1 and CDR2 sequences are LGHNA and YSLEER. The CDR3 region has the DNA TGCGCCAGCAGCCAAGATTACACGGGGGGGCCGTTTGCTGAGCAGTTCTTC. As protein: CASSQDYTGGPFAEQFF.

The chain recombines TRBV7-6 with TRBJ1-4; 9 bases fit TRBD1. CDR3 length: 14 amino acids. From germline, CDR1 is SGHVS and CDR2 FNYEAQ. J lost 7 bases, V lost 5 bases, and 5 bases had no gene match. The CDR3 DNA sequence: TGTGCCAGCAGCCAGGGACAGGGTGGTGAAAAACTGTTTTTT. Amino acids: CASSQGQGGEKLFF.

The chain carries TRBV28 and TRBJ1-4; D is possibly TRBD1 (6 bases). V was cut by 3 bases and J by 13 bases, with 15 bases left in between. The germline V gene has CDR1 MDHEN and CDR2 SYDVKM. The CDR3 is 13 amino acids. The CDR3 protein is CASSFSGGGGLFF. As DNA, the CDR3 is TGTGCCAGCAGTTTTAGCGGGGGGGGCGGACTGTTTTTT.

The genes are TRBV6-6 and TRBJ2-3; TRBD1 agrees at 9 bases. V lost 4 bases and J lost 7; bases outside the gene matches: 3. The CDR3 length is 13 residues. Germline V gives CDR1 MNHNY, CDR2 SVGAGI (reference sequence). Here the CDR3 reads CASSSGTGNTQYF. DNA for the CDR3: TGTGCCAGCAGTTCCGGGACAGGGAATACGCAGTATTTT.

The rearrangement joins TRBV6-1 to TRBJ2-5; TRBD1 matches 7 bases. The CDR3 contains 14 residues. The junction had 14 bases not matched to a gene; V was cut back by 6 bases and J by 10 bases. The germline V gene has CDR1 MNHNS and CDR2 SASEGT. The CDR3 DNA sequence: TGTGCCAGCAGGGGACAGCTGGGAGTGGCGGACCAGTACTTC. It specifies CASRGQLGVADQYF.

The genes are TRBV6-5 and TRBJ2-1; D is unresolved. V lost 7 bases and J lost 3, with 7 bases in between. CDR3 length: 12 residues. Germline loops: CDR1 MNHEY, CDR2 SVGAGI. CDR3 sequence (DNA): TGTGCCAGCAAGGCGGTCTACAATGAGCAGTTCTTC. It encodes CASKAVYNEQFF.

This clone came up a few times. The rearrangement links TRBV5-1 to TRBJ2-1; 8 positions agree with TRBD2. The V gene's germline CDR1 is SGHRS and CDR2 YFSETQ. The CDR3 runs 16 residues. The V and J ends lost 1 base and 6 bases, in that order; junction bases with no gene match: 9. CDR3 residues: CASSLSPGGPINEQFF. CDR3 sequence (DNA): TGCGCCAGCAGCTTGTCCCCGGGGGGGCCGATCAATGAGCAGTTCTTC.

The V gene is TRBV7-2, the J gene TRBJ1-6, with 8 positions matching TRBD1. Trimming at V came to 1 base and at J to 14 bases, leaving 13 bases not matched to a gene. CDR1 SGHTA and CDR2 FQGNSA come from the germline V gene. The CDR3 extends over 16 amino acids. CDR3 sequence reads: CASSLVPGQATTSLHF. Written as DNA, the CDR3 is TGTGCCAGCAGCTTAGTTCCGGGACAGGCCACGACGTCCCTCCACTTT.

The chain couples TRBV7-9 to TRBJ1-4; 9 bases agree with TRBD1. Trimming took 5 bases from V and 7 from J; bases not matched to a gene: 17. This CDR3 is built from 18 residues. From germline, CDR1 is SEHNR and CDR2 FQNEAQ (reference sequence). The CDR3 bases are TGTGCCAGCAGCGCACCTCGGGACAGGGATGCCACCAGTGAAAAACTGTTTTTT. The encoded protein is CASSAPRDRDATSEKLFF.

The J gene is TRBJ2-1, the V gene TRBV30, with TRBD1 matching over 8 bases. Germline V gene lookup returns CDR1 GTSNPN and CDR2 SVGIG (reference sequence). The CDR3 runs 14 residues. V shed 1 base and J 7 bases; nucleotides not matched to a gene: 6. The CDR3 DNA reads as TGTGCCTGGAGTGAGACAGGGGCATCGAATGAGCAGTTCTTC. It yields the protein CAWSETGASNEQFF.

The chain uses TRBV19 and TRBJ2-5; TRBD2 matches 9 bases. V lost 3 bases, J lost 6 bases, and 11 bases stayed unmatched. From germline, CDR1 is LNHDA and CDR2 SQIVND (reference sequence). The CDR3 consists of 16 residues. CDR3 nucleotide sequence: TGTGCCAGTAGTATTGCGGCTAGCGGGGCCTTCCAGACCCAGTACTTC. Protein: CASSIAASGAFQTQYF.

This chain links TRBV30 with TRBJ1-2; perhaps TRBD1 as D (5 bases). CDR3 size: 13 residues. From germline, CDR1 is GTSNPN and CDR2 SVGIG (reference sequence). V was pared by 2 bases and J by 2 bases, with 9 bases between. The CDR3 sequence is CAWSKGPNYGYTF. DNA of the CDR3: TGTGCCTGGAGTAAGGGGCCAAACTATGGCTACACCTTC.

This chain connects TRBV7-2 to TRBJ2-2; tentatively, D is TRBD2 (6 bases). This CDR3 contains 16 residues. Germline CDR1 reads SGHTA; CDR2 reads FQGNSA. Trimming took off 5 bases at V and 2 bases at J, with 15 bases between the two ends. The CDR3 DNA sequence: TGTGCCAGCAGCCGAGGGAGGCGGGACAACACCGGGGAGCTGTTTTTT. Translated, it gives CASSRGRRDNTGELFF.

This clone was observed a few times. The chain employs TRBV4-2 and TRBJ2-2, with D possibly being TRBD2 (5 bases). The germline V gene encodes CDR1 LGHNA and CDR2 YNFKEQ. Trimming removed 4 bases at V and 8 bases at J, with 17 bases between. The CDR3 has 15 residues. The CDR3 loop is CASSPRTGATGELFF. Written as DNA, the CDR3 is TGTGCCAGCAGCCCCCGGACTGGAGCGACAGGGGAGCTGTTTTTT.

This clone appeared once. This sequence joins TRBV7-2 and TRBJ1-1; 10 nucleotides align to TRBD1. With V trimmed by 5 bases and J by 6 bases, 6 bases remained unmatched. The CDR3 has 14 amino acids. Germline V lookup: CDR1 SGHTA, CDR2 FQGNSA. For the CDR3, the DNA is TGTGCCAGCAGCGGTTGGACAGGGGGGGCTGAAGCTTTCTTT. This sequence encodes CASSGWTGGAEAFF. Full variable domain (remainder filled in from reference TRBV7-2 and TRBJ1-1): GAGVSQSPSNKVTEKGKDVELRCDPISGHTALYWYRQSLGQGLEFLIYFQGNSAPDKSGLPSDRFSAERTGGSVSTLTIQRTQQEDSAVYLCASSGWTGGAEAFFGQGTRLTVV.

J is TRBJ2-2 and V is TRBV7-2; a possible D gene is TRBD1 (6 bases). The CDR3 totals 13 residues. Germline CDR1 and CDR2: SGHTA and FQGNSA. Trimming took off 4 bases at V and 7 bases at J, with 10 bases between the two ends. The CDR3 DNA reads TGTGCCAGCAGCTCTACAGGGAACGGGGAGCTGTTTTTT. Its protein product is CASSSTGNGELFF.

J is TRBJ2-3 and V is TRBV5-1; D gene ambiguous. The germline CDR1 and CDR2 sequences are SGHRS and YFSETQ. The CDR3 consists of 13 residues. The V end lost 0 bases, the J end lost 3 bases, and 5 bases lay between the germline ends. The CDR3 sequence: CASSLAFTDTQYF. The CDR3 DNA sequence: TGCGCCAGCAGCTTGGCATTTACAGATACGCAGTATTTT.

The chain is built from TRBV2 and TRBJ2-1; 14 nucleotides agree with TRBD2. With 6 bases clipped from V and 12 bases from J, the junction kept 7 bases outside the gene matches. Germline CDR1 and CDR2: SNHLY and FYNNEI. This CDR3 region has 14 residues. This CDR3 is CASRAGTSGGGQFF. The CDR3 DNA sequence: TGTGCCAGCAGGGCCGGGACTAGCGGGGGAGGGCAGTTCTTC.

As concerns this clone: A junction end diverges from the germline sequence, so it may reflect a read error. This chain connects TRBV5-8 to TRBJ1-3; 10 nucleotides agree with TRBD1. The CDR3 spans 17 residues. In germline, CDR1 is SGHTS, CDR2 YDEGEE. This CDR3 is CASSQRTGGRAGNTIYF. The DNA of the CDR3 is TGCGCCAGCAGCCAAAGGACAGGGGGTAGAGCTGGAAACACCATATATTTT.

This sequence joins TRBV2 and TRBJ2-1, with 10 nucleotides matching TRBD2. Germline values: CDR1 SNHLY, CDR2 FYNNEI. CDR3 length equals 14 residues. V lost 7 bases, J lost 6 bases, and 6 bases stayed unmatched. CDR3: CASISAGGPNEQFF. In nucleotides, the CDR3 is TGTGCCAGCATTTCAGCGGGGGGGCCCAATGAGCAGTTCTTC.

V usage is TRBV27 and J usage is TRBJ1-1; D remains ambiguous. Germline CDR1 and CDR2: MNHEY and SMNVEV (reference sequence). V gave up 3 bases and J gave up 1 base, with 9 bases separating them. The CDR3 extends over 14 amino acids. CDR3 DNA sequence: TGTGCCAGCAGTTTTTCACCGGGGAACACTGAAGCTTTCTTT. Protein: CASSFSPGNTEAFF.

The chain uses TRBV2 and TRBJ2-5; weak D call: TRBD1 (6 bases). V was clipped by 11 bases and J by 3 bases, with 13 bases between them. Germline V gene sequence: CDR1 SNHLY, CDR2 FYNNEI. This CDR3 spans 12 amino acids. CDR3 coding DNA: TGTGCCGGGGGCCTCTGGGAAGAGACCCAGTACTTC. Its translation is CAGGLWEETQYF.

The rearrangement joins TRBV7-9 to TRBJ1-1; D remains ambiguous. Trimming took 4 bases from V and 1 from J, leaving 4 bases between them. There are 12 residues in the CDR3. Germline-derived CDR1 and CDR2 are SEHNR and FQNEAQ (reference sequence). The DNA of the CDR3 is TGTGCCAGCAGCTCACAGAACACTGAAGCTTTCTTT. Translating it yields CASSSQNTEAFF. Filled out from reference TRBV7-9 and TRBJ1-1, the complete variable domain reads DTGVSQNPRHKITKRGQNVTFRCDPISEHNRLYWYRQTLGQGPEFLTYFQNEAQLEKSRLLSDRFSAERPKGSFSTLEIQRTEQGDSAMYLCASSSQNTEAFFGQGTRLTVV.

The chain is built from TRBV5-1 and TRBJ1-3, with D possibly matching TRBD1 (6 bases). V lost 0 bases and J lost 5, with 9 bases in between. The CDR3 covers 14 residues. Germline CDR1 and CDR2: SGHRS and YFSETQ. CDR3 region: CASSLEGERNTIYF. The CDR3 nucleotides read TGCGCCAGCAGCTTGGAGGGGGAAAGAAACACCATATATTTT.

V is TRBV9 and J is TRBJ1-3; a possible D gene is TRBD1 (6 bases). The V gene lost 5 bases and the J gene lost 0 bases, with 15 bases spanning the gap. In germline, CDR1 is SGDLS, CDR2 YYNGEE. The CDR3 covers 16 residues. Written as DNA, the CDR3 is TGTGCCAGCAGAGGGGGGGGACGGAACTCTGGAAACACCATATATTTT. It codes for CASRGGGRNSGNTIYF.

This chain links TRBV19 with TRBJ1-5; 10 bases line up with TRBD1. V shed 6 bases and J 4 bases; nucleotides not matched to a gene: 3. Looked up from germline, CDR1 is LNHDA and CDR2 is SQIVND (reference sequence). The CDR3 loop spans 14 amino acids. For the CDR3, the DNA is TGTGCCAGTAGAGGACAGGGGGGTAATCAGCCCCAGCATTTT. Protein: CASRGQGGNQPQHF. Complete variable domain (other parts from reference TRBV19 and TRBJ1-5): DGGITQSPKYLFRKEGQNVTLSCEQNLNHDAMYWYRQDPGQGLRLIYYSQIVNDFQKGDIAEGYSVSREKKESFPLTVTSAQKNPTAFYLCASRGQGGNQPQHFGDGTRLSIL.

V is TRBV27 and J is TRBJ2-5, with TRBD1 matching 11 bases. The DNA end is a closer match to TRBJ2-7, so the J assignment may be wrong. The V gene's germline CDR1 is MNHEY and CDR2 SMNVEV (reference sequence). CDR3 length: 15 amino acids. CDR3 DNA sequence: TGTGCCAGCAGTTTATCAGGGACAGGGGGCTACGAGCAGTACTTC. This codes for CASSLSGTGGYEQYF.

The chain carries TRBV5-4 and TRBJ2-7; D is perhaps TRBD1 (5 bases). In germline, CDR1 is SGHNT, CDR2 YYREEE (reference sequence). The V gene lost 0 bases and the J gene lost 3 bases, with 13 bases spanning the gap. The CDR3 has 15 amino acids. The CDR3 loop reads CASSLGSAGFYEQYV. Written as DNA, the CDR3 is TGTGCCAGCAGCTTGGGATCAGCAGGGTTCTACGAGCAGTACGTC.

This clone showed up just once. The chain is built from TRBV29-1 and TRBJ2-3; D uncertain. From germline, CDR1 is SQVTM and CDR2 ANQGSEA. Trimming stripped 7 bases from V and 1 base from J, with 6 bases between. CDR3 length: 11 amino acids. The CDR3 DNA reads TGCAGCGCCTCAGGCACAGATACGCAGTATTTT. This gives the protein CSASGTDTQYF.